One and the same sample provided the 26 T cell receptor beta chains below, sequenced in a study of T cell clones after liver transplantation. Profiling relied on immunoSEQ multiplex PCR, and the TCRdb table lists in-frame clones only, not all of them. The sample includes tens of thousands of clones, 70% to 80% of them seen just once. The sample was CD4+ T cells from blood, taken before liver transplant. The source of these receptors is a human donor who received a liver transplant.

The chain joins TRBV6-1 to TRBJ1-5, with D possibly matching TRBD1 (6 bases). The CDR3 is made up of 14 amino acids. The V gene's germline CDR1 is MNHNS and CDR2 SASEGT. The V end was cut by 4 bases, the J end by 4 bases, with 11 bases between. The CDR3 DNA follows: TGTGCCAGCAGTGGACAGGTTCTGAATCAGCCCCAGCATTTT. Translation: CASSGQVLNQPQHF.

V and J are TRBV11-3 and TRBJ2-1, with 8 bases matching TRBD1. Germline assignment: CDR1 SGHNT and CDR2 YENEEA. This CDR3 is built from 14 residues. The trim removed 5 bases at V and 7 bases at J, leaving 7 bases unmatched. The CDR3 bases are TGTGCCAGCAGCCCCGGACAGGGTTGGAATGAGCAGTTCTTC. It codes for CASSPGQGWNEQFF.

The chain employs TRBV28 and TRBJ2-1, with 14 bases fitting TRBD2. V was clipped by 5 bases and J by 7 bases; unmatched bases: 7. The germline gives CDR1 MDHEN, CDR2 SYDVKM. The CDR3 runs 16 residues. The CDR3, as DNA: TGTGCCAGCAGTCCCAGACTAGCGGGGGGGCAAAATGAGCAGTTCTTC. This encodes CASSPRLAGGQNEQFF.

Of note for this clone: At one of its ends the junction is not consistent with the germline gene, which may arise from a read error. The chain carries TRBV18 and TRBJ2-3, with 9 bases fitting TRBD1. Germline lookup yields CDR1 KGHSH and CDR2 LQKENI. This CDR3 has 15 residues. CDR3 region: CASSPRTGEGYTQYF. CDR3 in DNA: TGTGCCAGCTCTCCACGGACAGGGGAGGGATATACGCAGTATTTT.

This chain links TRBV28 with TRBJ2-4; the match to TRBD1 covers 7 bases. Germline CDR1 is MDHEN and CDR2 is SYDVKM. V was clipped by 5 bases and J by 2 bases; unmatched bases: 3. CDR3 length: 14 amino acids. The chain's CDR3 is CASSKQGTKNIQYF. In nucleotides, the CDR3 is TGTGCCAGCAGTAAACAGGGGACCAAAAACATTCAGTACTTC.

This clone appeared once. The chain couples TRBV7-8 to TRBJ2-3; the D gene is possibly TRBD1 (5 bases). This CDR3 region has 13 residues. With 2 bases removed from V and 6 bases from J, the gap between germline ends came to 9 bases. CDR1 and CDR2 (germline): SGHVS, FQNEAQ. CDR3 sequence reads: CASSLQGMDTQYF. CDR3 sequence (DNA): TGTGCCAGCAGCTTACAGGGAATGGATACGCAGTATTTT.

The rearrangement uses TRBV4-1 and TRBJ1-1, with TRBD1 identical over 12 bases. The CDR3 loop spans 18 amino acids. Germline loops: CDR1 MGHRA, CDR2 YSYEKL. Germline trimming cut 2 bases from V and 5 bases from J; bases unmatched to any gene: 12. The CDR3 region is CASSQRSGQGAVRTEAFF. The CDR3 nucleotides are TGCGCCAGCAGCCAACGTTCGGGACAGGGGGCGGTGAGGACTGAAGCTTTCTTT.

The chain's CDR3 is CASSLTGPTEAFF. The CDR3 DNA reads as TGCGCCAGCAGCTTAACAGGGCCCACTGAAGCTTTCTTT. The chain combines TRBV5-1 with TRBJ1-1; tentatively, D is TRBD1 (6 bases). Germline V gene lookup returns CDR1 SGHRS and CDR2 YFSETQ. The CDR3 loop spans 13 amino acids. V lost 2 bases and J lost 4, with 9 bases in between.

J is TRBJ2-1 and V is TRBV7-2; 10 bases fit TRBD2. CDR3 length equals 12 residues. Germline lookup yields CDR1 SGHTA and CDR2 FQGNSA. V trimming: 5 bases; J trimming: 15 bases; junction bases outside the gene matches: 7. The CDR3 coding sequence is TGTGCCAGCAGCCTCATAGCGGGGGGCTGGTTCTTC. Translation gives CASSLIAGGWFF.

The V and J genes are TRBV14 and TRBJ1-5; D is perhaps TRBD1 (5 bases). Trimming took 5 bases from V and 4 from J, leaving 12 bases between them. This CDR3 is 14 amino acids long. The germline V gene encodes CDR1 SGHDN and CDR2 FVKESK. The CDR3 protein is CASSSSSGNQPQHF. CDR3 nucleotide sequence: TGTGCCAGCAGCTCATCGTCAGGGAATCAGCCCCAGCATTTT.

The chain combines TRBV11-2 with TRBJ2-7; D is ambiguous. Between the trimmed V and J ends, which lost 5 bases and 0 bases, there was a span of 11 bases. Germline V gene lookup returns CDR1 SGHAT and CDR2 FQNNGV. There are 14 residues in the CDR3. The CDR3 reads CASSARQNSYEQYF. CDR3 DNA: TGTGCCAGCAGCGCCCGCCAGAACTCCTACGAGCAGTACTTC.

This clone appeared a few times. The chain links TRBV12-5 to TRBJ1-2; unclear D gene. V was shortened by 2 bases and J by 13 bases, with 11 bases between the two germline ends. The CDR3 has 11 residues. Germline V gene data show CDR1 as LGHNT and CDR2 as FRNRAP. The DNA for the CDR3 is TGTGCTAGTGGTTTGCGCAGGCCCGCCACCTTC. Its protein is CASGLRRPATF.

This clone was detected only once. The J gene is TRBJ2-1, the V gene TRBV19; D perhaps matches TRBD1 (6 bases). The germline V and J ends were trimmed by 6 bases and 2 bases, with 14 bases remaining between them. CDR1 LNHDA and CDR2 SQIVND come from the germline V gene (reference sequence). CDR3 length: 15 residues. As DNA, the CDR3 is TGTGCCAGTAGGGCGGACAGTCTAACCTACAATGAGCAGTTCTTC. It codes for CASRADSLTYNEQFF. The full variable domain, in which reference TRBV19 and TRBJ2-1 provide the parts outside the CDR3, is DGGITQSPKYLFRKEGQNVTLSCEQNLNHDAMYWYRQDPGQGLRLIYYSQIVNDFQKGDIAEGYSVSREKKESFPLTVTSAQKNPTAFYLCASRADSLTYNEQFFGPGTRLTVL.

The CDR3 DNA reads TGTGCCAGCAGTCCAGGGGCGGTCTATGGCTACACCTTC. Its translation is CASSPGAVYGYTF. The chain combines TRBV2 with TRBJ1-2, with D perhaps matching TRBD1 (6 bases). V was clipped by 5 bases and J by 4 bases, with 11 bases between them. The germline V gene has CDR1 SNHLY and CDR2 FYNNEI. The CDR3 covers 13 residues.

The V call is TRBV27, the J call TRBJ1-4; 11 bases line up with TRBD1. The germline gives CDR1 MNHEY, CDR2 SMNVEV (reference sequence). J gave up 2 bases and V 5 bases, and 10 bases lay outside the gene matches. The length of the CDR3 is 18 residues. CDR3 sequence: CASSPQGQGANTNEKLFF. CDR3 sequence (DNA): TGTGCCAGCAGTCCCCAAGGACAGGGGGCCAACACTAATGAAAAACTGTTTTTT.

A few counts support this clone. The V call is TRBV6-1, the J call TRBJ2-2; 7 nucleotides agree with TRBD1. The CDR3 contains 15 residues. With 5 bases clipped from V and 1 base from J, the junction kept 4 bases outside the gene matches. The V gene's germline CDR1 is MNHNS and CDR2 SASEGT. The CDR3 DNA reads TGTGCCAGCAGTCCCCGACAGGGGAACACCGGGGAGCTGTTTTTT. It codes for CASSPRQGNTGELFF.

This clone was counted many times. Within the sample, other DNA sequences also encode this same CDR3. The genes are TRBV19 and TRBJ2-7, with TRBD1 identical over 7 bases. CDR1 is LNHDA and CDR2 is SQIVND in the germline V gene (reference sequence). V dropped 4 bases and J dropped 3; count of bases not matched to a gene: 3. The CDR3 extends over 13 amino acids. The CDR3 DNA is TGTGCCAGTAGTAGGGACAGAAACTACGAGCAGTACTTC. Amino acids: CASSRDRNYEQYF.

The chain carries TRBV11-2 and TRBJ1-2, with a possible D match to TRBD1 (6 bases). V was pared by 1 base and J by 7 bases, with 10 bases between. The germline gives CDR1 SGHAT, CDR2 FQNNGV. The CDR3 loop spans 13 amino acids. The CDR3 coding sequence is TGTGCCAGCAGCTTAGGGGGGCTCGGTGGCTACACCTTC. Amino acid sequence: CASSLGGLGGYTF. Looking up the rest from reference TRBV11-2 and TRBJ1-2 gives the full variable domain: EAGVAQSPRYKIIEKRQSVAFWCNPISGHATLYWYQQILGQGPKLLIQFQNNGVVDDSQLPKDRFSAERLKGVDSTLKIQPAKLEDSAVYLCASSLGGLGGYTFGSGTRLTVV.

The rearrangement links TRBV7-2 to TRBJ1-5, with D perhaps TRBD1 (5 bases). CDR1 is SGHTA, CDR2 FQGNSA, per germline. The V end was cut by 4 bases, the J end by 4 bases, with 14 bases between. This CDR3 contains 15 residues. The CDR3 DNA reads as TGTGCCAGCAGCTGGGCAGAAAGGGGAAATCAGCCCCAGCATTTT. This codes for CASSWAERGNQPQHF.

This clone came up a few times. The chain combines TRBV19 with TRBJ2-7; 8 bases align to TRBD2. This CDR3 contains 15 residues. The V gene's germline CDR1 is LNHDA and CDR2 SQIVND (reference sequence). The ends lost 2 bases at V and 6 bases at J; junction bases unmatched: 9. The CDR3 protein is CASSITGGLEVEQYF. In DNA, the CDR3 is TGTGCCAGTAGTATAACGGGGGGGCTGGAAGTCGAGCAGTACTTC. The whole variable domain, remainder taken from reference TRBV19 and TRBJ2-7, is DGGITQSPKYLFRKEGQNVTLSCEQNLNHDAMYWYRQDPGQGLRLIYYSQIVNDFQKGDIAEGYSVSREKKESFPLTVTSAQKNPTAFYLCASSITGGLEVEQYFGPGTRLTVT.

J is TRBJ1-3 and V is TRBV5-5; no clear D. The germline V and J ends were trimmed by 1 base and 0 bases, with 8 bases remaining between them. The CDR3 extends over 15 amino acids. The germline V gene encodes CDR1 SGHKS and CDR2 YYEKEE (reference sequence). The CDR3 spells CASSLNSFSGNTIYF. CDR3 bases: TGTGCCAGCAGCTTGAACAGCTTCTCTGGAAACACCATATATTTT.

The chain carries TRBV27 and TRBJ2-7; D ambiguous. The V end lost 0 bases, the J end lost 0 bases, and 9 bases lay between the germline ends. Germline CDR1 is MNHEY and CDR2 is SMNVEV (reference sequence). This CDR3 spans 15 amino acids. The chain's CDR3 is CASSLSFTSSYEQYF. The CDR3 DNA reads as TGTGCCAGCAGTTTATCCTTTACGAGCTCCTACGAGCAGTACTTC.

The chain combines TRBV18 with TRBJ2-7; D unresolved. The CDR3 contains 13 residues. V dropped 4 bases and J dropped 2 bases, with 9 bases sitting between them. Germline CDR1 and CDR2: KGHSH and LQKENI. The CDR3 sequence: CASSLYNAYEQYF. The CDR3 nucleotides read TGTGCCAGCTCACTATACAACGCCTACGAGCAGTACTTC.

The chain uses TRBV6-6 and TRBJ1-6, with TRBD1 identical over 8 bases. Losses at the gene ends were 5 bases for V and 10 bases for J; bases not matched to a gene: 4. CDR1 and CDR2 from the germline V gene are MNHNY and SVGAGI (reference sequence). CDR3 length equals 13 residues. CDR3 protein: CASSETGVSPLHF. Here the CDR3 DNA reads TGTGCCAGCAGTGAGACAGGGGTCTCACCCCTCCACTTT.

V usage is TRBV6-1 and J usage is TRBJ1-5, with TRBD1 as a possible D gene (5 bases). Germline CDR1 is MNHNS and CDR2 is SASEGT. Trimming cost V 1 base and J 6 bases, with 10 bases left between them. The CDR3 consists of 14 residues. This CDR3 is CASSEGRTSQPQHF. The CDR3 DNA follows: TGTGCCAGCAGTGAAGGAAGGACATCTCAGCCCCAGCATTTT.

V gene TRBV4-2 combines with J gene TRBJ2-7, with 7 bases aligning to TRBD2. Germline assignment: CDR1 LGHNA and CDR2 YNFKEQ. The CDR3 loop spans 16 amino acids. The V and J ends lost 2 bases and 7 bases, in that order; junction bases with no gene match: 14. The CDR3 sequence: CASSQILQRGRSEQYF. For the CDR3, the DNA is TGTGCCAGCAGCCAAATATTACAGCGGGGACGATCAGAGCAGTACTTC.